This TCR beta chain appears in the sequencing data of a study of CD8 T cells in Susac syndrome. Germline loops: CDR1 SGDLS, CDR2 YYNGEE. V lost 3 bases to trimming and J lost 8 bases; unmatched junction nucleotides: 8. This CDR3 has 16 amino acids. Random hexamers were used to reverse transcribe an amount of roughly 0.45 to 1 ug RNA. TCR beta CDR3 was amplified by immunoSEQ covering 54 Vbeta and 13 Jbeta. One entry per CDR3 protein, called by TCRdb with MiXCR from the immunoSEQ multiplex PCR reads. The sample contains over 150,000 distinct CDR3 sequences, roughly 94% of which appear only once. The TCR comes from a human donor with Susac syndrome. The chain carries TRBV9 and TRBJ2-1, with 13 nucleotides matching TRBD2. Sequencing was carried out using CD4+ T cells from PBMCs. As DNA, the CDR3 is TGTGCCAGCAGCGACCGAGGACTAGCGGGAGCACATGAGCAGTTCTTC. Translated: CASSDRGLAGAHEQFF.